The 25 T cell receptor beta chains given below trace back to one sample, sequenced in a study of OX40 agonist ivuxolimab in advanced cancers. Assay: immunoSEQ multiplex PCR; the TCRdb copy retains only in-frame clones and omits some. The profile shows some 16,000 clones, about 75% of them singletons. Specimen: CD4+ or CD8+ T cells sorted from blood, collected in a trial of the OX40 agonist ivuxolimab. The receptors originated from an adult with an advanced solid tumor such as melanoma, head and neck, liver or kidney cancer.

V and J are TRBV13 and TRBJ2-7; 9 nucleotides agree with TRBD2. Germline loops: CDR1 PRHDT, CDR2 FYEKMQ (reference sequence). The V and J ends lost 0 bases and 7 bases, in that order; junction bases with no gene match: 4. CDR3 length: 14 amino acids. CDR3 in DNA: TGTGCCAGCAGCTTAGGCACTAGCGGGCCGGAGCAGTACTTC. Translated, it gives CASSLGTSGPEQYF.

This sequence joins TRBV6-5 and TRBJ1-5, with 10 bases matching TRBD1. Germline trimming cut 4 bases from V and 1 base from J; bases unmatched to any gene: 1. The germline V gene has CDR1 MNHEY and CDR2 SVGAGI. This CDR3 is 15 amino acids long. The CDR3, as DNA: TGTGCCAGCAGTTGGGGACAGGGGAGCAATCAGCCCCAGCATTTT. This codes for CASSWGQGSNQPQHF.

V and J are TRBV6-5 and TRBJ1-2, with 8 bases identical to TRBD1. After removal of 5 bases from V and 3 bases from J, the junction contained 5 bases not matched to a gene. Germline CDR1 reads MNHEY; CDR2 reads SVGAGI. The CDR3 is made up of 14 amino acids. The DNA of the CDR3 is TGTGCCAGCAGTGACCTGACAGGGGACTATGGCTACACCTTC. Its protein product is CASSDLTGDYGYTF.

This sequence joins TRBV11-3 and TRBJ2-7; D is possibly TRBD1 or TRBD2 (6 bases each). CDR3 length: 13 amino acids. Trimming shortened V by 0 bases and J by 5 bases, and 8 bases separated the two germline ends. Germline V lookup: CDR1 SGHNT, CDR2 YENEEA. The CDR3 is CASSLEGGDEQYF. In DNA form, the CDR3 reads TGTGCCAGCAGCTTAGAGGGGGGCGACGAGCAGTACTTC.

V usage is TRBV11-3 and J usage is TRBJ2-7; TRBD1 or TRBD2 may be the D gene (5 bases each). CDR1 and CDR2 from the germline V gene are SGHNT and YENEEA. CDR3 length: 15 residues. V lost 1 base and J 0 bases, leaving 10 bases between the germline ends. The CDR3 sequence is CASSLGGGISYEQYF. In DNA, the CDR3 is TGTGCCAGCAGCTTAGGTGGGGGAATCTCCTACGAGCAGTACTTC.

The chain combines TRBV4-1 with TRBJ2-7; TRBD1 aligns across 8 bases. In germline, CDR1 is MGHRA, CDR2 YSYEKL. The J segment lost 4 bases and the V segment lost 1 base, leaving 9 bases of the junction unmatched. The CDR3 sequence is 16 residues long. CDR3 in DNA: TGCGCCAGCAGCCAAGGCCCCGAGACAGGGGTATACGAGCAGTACTTC. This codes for CASSQGPETGVYEQYF.

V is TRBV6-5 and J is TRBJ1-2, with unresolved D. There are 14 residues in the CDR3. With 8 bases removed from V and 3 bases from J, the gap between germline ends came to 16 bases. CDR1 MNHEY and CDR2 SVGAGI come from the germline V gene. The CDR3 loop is CASSSDDPYYGYTF. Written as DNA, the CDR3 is TGTGCCAGCTCTTCCGACGATCCATACTATGGCTACACCTTC.

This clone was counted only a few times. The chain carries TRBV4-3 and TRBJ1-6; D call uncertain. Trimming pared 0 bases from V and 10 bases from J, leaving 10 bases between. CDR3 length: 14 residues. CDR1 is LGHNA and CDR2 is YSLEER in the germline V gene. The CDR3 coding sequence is TGCGCCAGCAGCCAAGAAGTCCCTGTCTCACCCCTCCACTTT. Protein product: CASSQEVPVSPLHF.

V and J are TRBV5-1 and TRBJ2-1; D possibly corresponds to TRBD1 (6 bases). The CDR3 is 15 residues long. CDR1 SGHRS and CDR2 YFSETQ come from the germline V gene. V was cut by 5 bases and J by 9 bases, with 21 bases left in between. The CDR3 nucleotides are TGCGCCAGCAGGGAAGTCCGAACAGGGTACGGTGAGCAGTTCTTC. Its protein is CASREVRTGYGEQFF. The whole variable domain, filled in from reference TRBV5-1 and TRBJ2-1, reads KAGVTQTPRYLIKTRGQQVTLSCSPISGHRSVSWYQQTPGQGLQFLFEYFSETQRNKGNFPGRFSGRQFSNSRSEMNVSTLELGDSALYLCASREVRTGYGEQFFGPGTRLTVL.

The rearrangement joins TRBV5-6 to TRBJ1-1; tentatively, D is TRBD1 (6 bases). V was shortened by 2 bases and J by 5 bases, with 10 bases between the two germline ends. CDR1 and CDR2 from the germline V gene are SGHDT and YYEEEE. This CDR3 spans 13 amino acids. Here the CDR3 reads CASSLMGATEAFF. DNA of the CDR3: TGTGCCAGCAGCTTAATGGGGGCGACTGAAGCTTTCTTT.

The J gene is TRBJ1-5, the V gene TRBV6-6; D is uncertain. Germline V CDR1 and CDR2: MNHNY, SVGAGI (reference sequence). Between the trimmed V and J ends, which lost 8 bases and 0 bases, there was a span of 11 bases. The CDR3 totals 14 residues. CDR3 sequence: CASGSFYSNQPQHF. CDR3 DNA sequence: TGTGCCAGCGGCTCCTTCTATAGCAATCAGCCCCAGCATTTT.

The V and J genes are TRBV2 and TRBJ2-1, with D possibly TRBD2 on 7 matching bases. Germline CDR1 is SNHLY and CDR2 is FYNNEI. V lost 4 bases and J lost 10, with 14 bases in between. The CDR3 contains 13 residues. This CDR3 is CASSVWGGHEQFF. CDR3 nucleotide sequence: TGTGCCAGCAGTGTTTGGGGGGGGCACGAGCAGTTCTTC.

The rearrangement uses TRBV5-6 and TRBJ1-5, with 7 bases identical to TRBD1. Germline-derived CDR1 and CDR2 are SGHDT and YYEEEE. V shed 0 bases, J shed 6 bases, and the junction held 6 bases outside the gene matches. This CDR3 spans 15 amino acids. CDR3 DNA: TGTGCCAGCAGCTTGGGACAGGGAGGGAGTCAGCCCCAGCATTTT. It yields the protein CASSLGQGGSQPQHF. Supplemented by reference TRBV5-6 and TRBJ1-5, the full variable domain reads DAGVTQSPTHLIKTRGQQVTLRCSPKSGHDTVSWYQQALGQGPQFIFQYYEEEERQRGNFPDRFSGHQFPNYSSELNVNALLLGDSALYLCASSLGQGGSQPQHFGDGTRLSIL.

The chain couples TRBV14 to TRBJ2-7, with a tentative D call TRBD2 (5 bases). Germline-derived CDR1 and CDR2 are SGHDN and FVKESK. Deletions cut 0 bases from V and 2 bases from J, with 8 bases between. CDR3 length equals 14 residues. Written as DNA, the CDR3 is TGTGCCAGCAGCCAAGAGCGGGTTCCCTACGAGCAGTACTTC. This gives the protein CASSQERVPYEQYF. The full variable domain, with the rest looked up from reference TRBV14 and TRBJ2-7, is EAGVTQFPSHSVIEKGQTVTLRCDPISGHDNLYWYRRVMGKEIKFLLHFVKESKQDESGMPNNRFLAERTGGTYSTLKVQPAELEDSGVYFCASSQERVPYEQYFGPGTRLTVT.

CDR3 in DNA: TGTGCCAGCAGTTACGGGACAGGGTTTCTGGAGGAGCAGTACTTC. It encodes CASSYGTGFLEEQYF. This rearrangement joins TRBV5-4 to TRBJ2-7; 9 bases map to TRBD1. This CDR3 is 15 amino acids long. J gave up 7 bases and V 5 bases, and 13 bases lay outside the gene matches. Germline assignment: CDR1 SGHNT and CDR2 YYREEE (reference sequence).

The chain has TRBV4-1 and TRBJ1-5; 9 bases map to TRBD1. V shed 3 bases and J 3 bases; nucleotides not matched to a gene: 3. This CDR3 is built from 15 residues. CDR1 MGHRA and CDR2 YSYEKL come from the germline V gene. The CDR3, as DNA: TGCGCCAGCAGCCAGGTACAGGGGGCCAATCAGCCCCAGCATTTT. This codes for CASSQVQGANQPQHF.

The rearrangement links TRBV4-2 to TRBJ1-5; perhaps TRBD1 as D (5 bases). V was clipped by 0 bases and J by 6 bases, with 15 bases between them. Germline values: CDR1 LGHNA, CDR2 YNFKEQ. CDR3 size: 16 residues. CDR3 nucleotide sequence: TGTGCCAGCAGCCAAGAGGCGGGGGTTGTAGTTCAGCCCCAGCATTTT. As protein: CASSQEAGVVVQPQHF.

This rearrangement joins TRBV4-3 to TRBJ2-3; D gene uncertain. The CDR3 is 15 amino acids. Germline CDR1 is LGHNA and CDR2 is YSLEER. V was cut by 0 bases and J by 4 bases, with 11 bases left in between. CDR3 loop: CASSQDGSGADTQYF. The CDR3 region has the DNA TGCGCCAGCAGCCAAGATGGTTCAGGCGCAGATACGCAGTATTTT.

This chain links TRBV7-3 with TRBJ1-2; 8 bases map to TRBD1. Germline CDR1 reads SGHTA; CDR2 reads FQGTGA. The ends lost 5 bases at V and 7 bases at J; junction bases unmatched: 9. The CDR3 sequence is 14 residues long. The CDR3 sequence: CASSDMQTGVGYTF. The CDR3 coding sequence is TGTGCCAGCAGCGATATGCAGACAGGGGTTGGCTACACCTTC.

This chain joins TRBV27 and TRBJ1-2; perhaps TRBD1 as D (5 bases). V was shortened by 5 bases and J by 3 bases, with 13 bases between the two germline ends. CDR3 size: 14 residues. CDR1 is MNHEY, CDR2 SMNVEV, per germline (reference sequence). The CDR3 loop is CASSQTGTYYGYTF. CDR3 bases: TGTGCCAGCAGTCAGACCGGGACCTACTATGGCTACACCTTC.

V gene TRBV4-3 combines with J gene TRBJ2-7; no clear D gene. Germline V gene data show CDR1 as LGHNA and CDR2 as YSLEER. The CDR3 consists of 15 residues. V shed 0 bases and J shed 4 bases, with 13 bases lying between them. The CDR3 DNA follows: TGCGCCAGCAGCCAAGATTCCGGCAGATTTTACGAGCAGTACTTC. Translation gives CASSQDSGRFYEQYF.

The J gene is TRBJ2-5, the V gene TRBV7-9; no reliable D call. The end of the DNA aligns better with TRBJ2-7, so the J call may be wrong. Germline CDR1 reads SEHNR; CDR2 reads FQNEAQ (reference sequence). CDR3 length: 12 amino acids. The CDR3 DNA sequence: TGTGCCAGCAGCTTAGAGGCCTACGAGCAGTACTTC. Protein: CASSLEAYEQYF.

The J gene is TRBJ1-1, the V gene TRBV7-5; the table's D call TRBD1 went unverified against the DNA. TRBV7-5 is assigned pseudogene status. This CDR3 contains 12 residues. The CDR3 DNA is TGTGTCAGAAGCTTAGCGCAGGGCGAAGCTTTCTTT. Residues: CVRSLAQGEAFF.

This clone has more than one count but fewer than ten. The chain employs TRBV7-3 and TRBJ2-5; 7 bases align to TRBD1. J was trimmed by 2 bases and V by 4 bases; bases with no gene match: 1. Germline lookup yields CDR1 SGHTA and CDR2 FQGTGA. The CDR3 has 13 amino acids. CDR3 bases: TGTGCCAGCAGCTCGGACAGGCAAGAGACCCAGTACTTC. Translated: CASSSDRQETQYF.

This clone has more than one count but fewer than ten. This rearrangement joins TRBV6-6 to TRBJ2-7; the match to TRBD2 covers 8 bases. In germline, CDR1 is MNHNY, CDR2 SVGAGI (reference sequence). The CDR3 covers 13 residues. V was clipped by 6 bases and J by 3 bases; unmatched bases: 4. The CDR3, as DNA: TGTGCCAGCAGCTGGACTAGCAGCTACGAGCAGTACTTC. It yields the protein CASSWTSSYEQYF.